There are a few counts of the clone carrying this T cell receptor beta chain. The antigen remains unidentified. The data were obtained in a study of T cell repertoires in cytomegalovirus infection. Study overall: Public TCR beta signature analysis indicated the presence of both CMV infection and matching HLA type. Regarding the study as a whole: HLA-C-restricted CMV clonotypes gave the most frequent clonotype in two of eight donors. Pooled public TCR beta family frequency picked out CMV carriers with the relevant HLA.

This CDR3 contains 15 residues. CDR1 is SGHTA and CDR2 is FQGNSA in the germline V gene. V lost 5 bases to trimming and J lost 0 bases, with 11 bases between them. TCRdb reanalysed the reads using MiXCR and keeps one entry per CDR3 protein. Here the sample spans 450,000 to 650,000 distinct CDR3 sequences, about 26% being singletons. J is TRBJ2-1 and V is TRBV7-2; D might be TRBD2 (6 bases). The sequence was collected from a human donor in good health (CMV status not recorded). Some clones in this sample may be carry-over from other donors' samples. Sequencing was carried out using PBMCs. The CDR3 region is CASSPGGTSYNEQFF. CDR3 DNA: TGTGCCAGCAGCCCCGGGGGTACCTCCTACAATGAGCAGTTCTTC.